The sequence of this TCR beta chain was determined in a study of cytomegalovirus exposure and HLA in healthy donors. Primers included in the PCR were 60 Vbeta and 13 Jbeta primers. Here immunoSEQ multiplex PCR was the method, and the copy in TCRdb shows in-frame clones only, minus some. The sample includes approximately 190,000 clones, approximately 84% seen only once; the top ten take 0.2% to 0.3%. The receptor was isolated from a boy aged 5-17 years in good health and CMV-seronegative. Sequencing input: PBMCs.

The CDR3 region has the DNA TGTGCCATCGGCCCGGGTTACGAGCAGTACTTC. Amino acid sequence: CAIGPGYEQYF. V usage is TRBV10-3 and J usage is TRBJ2-7; D remains ambiguous. Germline lookup yields CDR1 ENHRY and CDR2 SYGVKD. This CDR3 has 11 residues. Between the trimmed V and J ends, which lost 8 bases and 4 bases, there was a span of 9 bases.